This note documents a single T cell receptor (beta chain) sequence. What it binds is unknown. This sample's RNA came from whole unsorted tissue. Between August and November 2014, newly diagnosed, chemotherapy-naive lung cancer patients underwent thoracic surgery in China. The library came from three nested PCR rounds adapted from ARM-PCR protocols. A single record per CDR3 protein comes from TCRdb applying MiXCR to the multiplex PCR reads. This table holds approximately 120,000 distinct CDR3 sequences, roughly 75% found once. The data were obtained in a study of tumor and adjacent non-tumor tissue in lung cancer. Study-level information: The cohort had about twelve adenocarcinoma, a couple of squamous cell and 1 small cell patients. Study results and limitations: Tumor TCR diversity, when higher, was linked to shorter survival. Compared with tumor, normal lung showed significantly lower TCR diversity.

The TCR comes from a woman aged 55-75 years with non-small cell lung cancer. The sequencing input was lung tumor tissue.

The CDR3 region has the DNA TGTGCCACTAGCTTAGGAGTAGGGTACACTGAAGCTTTCTTT. As protein: CATSLGVGYTEAFF. J is TRBJ1-1 and V is TRBV11-2; D gene uncertain. Trimming pared 10 bases from V and 3 bases from J, leaving 18 bases between. The CDR3 contains 14 residues. From germline, CDR1 is SGHAT and CDR2 FQNNGV.